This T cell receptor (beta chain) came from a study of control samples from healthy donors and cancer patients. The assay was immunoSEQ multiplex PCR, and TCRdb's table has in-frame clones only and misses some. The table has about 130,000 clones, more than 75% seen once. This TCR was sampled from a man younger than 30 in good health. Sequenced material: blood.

The CDR3 reads CASSQSLAENIQYF. CDR3 DNA sequence: TGTGCCAGCAGCCAAAGTCTAGCAGAAAACATTCAGTACTTC. J is TRBJ2-4 and V is TRBV3-1 (or the pseudogene TRBV3-2); D is perhaps TRBD2 (5 bases). Germline V gene data show CDR1 as LGHDT and CDR2 as YNNKEL (reference sequence). V was shortened by 2 bases and J by 5 bases, with 10 bases between the two germline ends. The CDR3 runs 14 residues.